What follows are 21 T cell receptor beta chains derived from one specimen sequenced in a study of blood T cells in healthy people across ages. With a J-beta primer mix and a sample-barcoded 5' primer, a second PCR ran about 7 to 11 cycles. Via MiXCR, TCRdb re-called the 5' RACE reads, giving one row per CDR3 protein. The table includes about 640,000 distinct CDR3 sequences, around 31% detected once. The sequenced sample consisted of blood. The receptors were gathered from a woman of 80 years or more in good health.

This chain connects TRBV24-1 to TRBJ2-3, with a weak D call TRBD1 (6 bases). CDR3 length equals 16 residues. V was trimmed by 3 bases and J by 6 bases, leaving 18 bases between them. Germline assignment: CDR1 KGHDR and CDR2 SFDVKD. CDR3 region: CATSDPQGKRLDTQYF. The CDR3 region has the DNA TGTGCCACCAGTGATCCTCAGGGGAAAAGGTTGGATACGCAGTATTTT.

The rearrangement joins TRBV6-6 to TRBJ1-1; 8 bases fit TRBD1. Germline values: CDR1 MNHNY, CDR2 SVGAGI (reference sequence). The trim removed 6 bases at V and 2 bases at J, leaving 8 bases unmatched. This CDR3 is built from 15 residues. The CDR3 loop is CASSGQGIRNTEAFF. The DNA of the CDR3 is TGTGCCAGCAGCGGACAGGGAATCCGAAACACTGAAGCTTTCTTT.

This sequence joins TRBV3-1 and TRBJ1-1; D unclear. The CDR3 is 13 amino acids. Looked up from germline, CDR1 is LGHDT and CDR2 is YNNKEL (reference sequence). Trimming stripped 0 bases from V and 8 bases from J, with 10 bases between. CDR3 protein: CASSQDIVAEAFF. In nucleotides, the CDR3 is TGTGCCAGCAGCCAAGATATAGTGGCAGAAGCTTTCTTT.

The sample holds many counts of this clonotype. The rearrangement links TRBV3-1 to TRBJ2-3, with D uncertain. The CDR3 has 14 residues. V dropped 1 base and J dropped 4 bases, with 9 bases sitting between them. Germline CDR1 and CDR2: LGHDT and YNNKEL (reference sequence). CDR3 region: CASSQVSRPDTQYF. The CDR3, as DNA: TGTGCCAGCAGCCAAGTGAGCCGCCCAGATACGCAGTATTTT.

This rearrangement joins TRBV9 to TRBJ1-1; D may be TRBD1 (6 bases). The germline V gene has CDR1 SGDLS and CDR2 YYNGEE. Trimming shortened V by 3 bases and J by 0 bases, and 12 bases separated the two germline ends. This CDR3 comprises 15 residues. The chain's CDR3 is CASSGNRDLNTEAFF. CDR3 nucleotides: TGTGCCAGCAGCGGCAACAGGGACCTGAACACTGAAGCTTTCTTT.

This clonotype was seen at least ten times. The chain couples TRBV5-1 to TRBJ1-5; 8 nucleotides agree with TRBD1. V lost 0 bases, J lost 3 bases, and 2 bases stayed unmatched. Germline lookup yields CDR1 SGHRS and CDR2 YFSETQ. The CDR3 has 15 amino acids. The CDR3 sequence: CASSLGTGHNQPQHF. The CDR3 DNA is TGCGCCAGCAGCTTGGGGACAGGGCACAATCAGCCCCAGCATTTT.

The V gene is TRBV4-2, the J gene TRBJ1-3; 10 nucleotides agree with TRBD1. In germline, CDR1 is LGHNA, CDR2 YNFKEQ. Trimming at V came to 0 bases and at J to 1 base, leaving 3 bases not matched to a gene. There are 17 residues in the CDR3. In DNA, the CDR3 is TGTGCCAGCAGCCAAGATCGGGGACAGGGGTCTGGAAACACCATATATTTT. It codes for CASSQDRGQGSGNTIYF.

Concerning this clonotype itself: This may stem from a read error, because a much larger clone lies one nucleotide away. The chain recombines TRBV12-5 with TRBJ2-7; 7 bases line up with TRBD1. CDR3 size: 15 residues. Germline assignment: CDR1 LGHNT and CDR2 FRNRAP. Trimming took 2 bases from V and 0 from J; bases not matched to a gene: 4. CDR3 region: CASGLQQGSSYEQYF. The DNA of the CDR3 is TGTGCTAGTGGTTTGCAACAGGGGAGCTCCTACGAGCAGTACTTC.

This clonotype was counted at least ten times. The chain has TRBV5-1 and TRBJ2-3; a weak D match, TRBD2 (6 bases). This CDR3 is 17 amino acids long. Per germline, CDR1 SGHRS and CDR2 YFSETQ. V lost 0 bases and J lost 0, with 14 bases in between. The CDR3 DNA reads TGCGCCAGCAGCTTGGGAAGCGGGTCTGCTAGCACAGATACGCAGTATTTT. This translates into CASSLGSGSASTDTQYF.

This clonotype occurred a few times. J is TRBJ1-5 and V is TRBV6-6; D call uncertain. V dropped 0 bases and J dropped 3 bases, with 3 bases sitting between them. This CDR3 spans 13 amino acids. Germline V gene lookup returns CDR1 MNHNY and CDR2 SVGAGI (reference sequence). CDR3: CASSYSDNQPQHF. The CDR3 DNA is TGTGCCAGCAGTTACTCAGACAATCAGCCCCAGCATTTT.

In this sample, this clonotype turned up many times. This rearrangement joins TRBV7-2 to TRBJ1-5; D remains ambiguous. The CDR3 sequence is 13 residues long. The V and J ends lost 2 bases and 6 bases respectively, with 8 bases between them. Germline V gene lookup returns CDR1 SGHTA and CDR2 FQGNSA. The CDR3 nucleotides are TGTGCCAGCAGCTTAAGTCCGAGTCAGCCCCAGCATTTT. Translation: CASSLSPSQPQHF.

This clonotype showed up many times. The chain has TRBV20-1 and TRBJ2-1; D perhaps matches TRBD2 (5 bases). The CDR3 runs 14 residues. Germline assignment: CDR1 DFQATT and CDR2 SNEGSKA (reference sequence). V was pared by 0 bases and J by 8 bases, with 14 bases between. The CDR3 sequence is CSARERHLSDEQFF. The CDR3 DNA is TGCAGTGCTAGAGAGAGACACCTTAGCGATGAGCAGTTCTTC.

This sequence joins TRBV30 and TRBJ2-7, with TRBD2 matching 10 bases. The V and J ends lost 2 bases and 7 bases, in that order; junction bases with no gene match: 11. The CDR3 extends over 15 amino acids. The germline CDR1 and CDR2 sequences are GTSNPN and SVGIG (reference sequence). CDR3 sequence (DNA): TGTGCCTGGAGTACAGCCAGCGGGGGGGTCTATGAGCAGTACTTC. Protein sequence: CAWSTASGGVYEQYF.

This clonotype was seen only a few times. The chain employs TRBV6-2 or TRBV6-3 and TRBJ2-3; 10 positions agree with TRBD2. The CDR3 runs to 17 residues. The V and J ends lost 4 bases and 5 bases, in that order; junction bases with no gene match: 12. Germline lookup yields CDR1 MNHEY and CDR2 SVGEGT. CDR3 in DNA: TGTGCCAGCAGTTCCTTCGAAGCGGGGGGGCCCGGAGATACGCAGTATTTT. It yields the protein CASSSFEAGGPGDTQYF.

The rearrangement joins TRBV20-1 to TRBJ1-1; no reliable D call. The germline V gene has CDR1 DFQATT and CDR2 SNEGSKA (reference sequence). The V and J ends lost 3 bases and 1 base respectively, with 9 bases between them. There are 13 residues in the CDR3. CDR3 sequence (DNA): TGCAGTGCTAGCCTGTCCGGGAACACTGAAGCTTTCTTT. Translating gives CSASLSGNTEAFF.

This clonotype appeared many times. The chain's CDR3 is CSAASGVYNSPLHF. The CDR3 DNA reads as TGCAGTGCTGCCAGCGGGGTCTATAATTCACCCCTCCACTTT. The chain couples TRBV20-1 to TRBJ1-6; D is uncertain. Germline V CDR1 and CDR2: DFQATT, SNEGSKA (reference sequence). V dropped 5 bases and J dropped 3 bases, with 11 bases sitting between them. The CDR3 has 14 amino acids.

This clonotype appeared many times. The V and J genes are TRBV4-1 and TRBJ1-4; tentative D call: TRBD1 (5 bases). The CDR3 contains 15 residues. Trimming removed 1 base at V and 4 bases at J, with 10 bases between. Germline CDR1 is MGHRA and CDR2 is YSYEKL. The CDR3 sequence is CASSQGAGYNEKLFF. The CDR3 nucleotides are TGCGCCAGCAGCCAAGGGGCAGGGTATAATGAAAAACTGTTTTTT.

This clonotype was counted ten times or more. The chain joins TRBV3-1 to TRBJ1-2, with a weak D call TRBD1 (5 bases). The CDR3 length is 17 residues. Germline CDR1 and CDR2: LGHDT and YNNKEL (reference sequence). The V end lost 3 bases, the J end lost 0 bases, and 17 bases lay between the germline ends. The CDR3 here is CASSHRLTAIANYGYTF. CDR3 coding DNA: TGTGCCAGCAGCCATAGGTTGACAGCAATCGCTAACTATGGCTACACCTTC.

This clonotype was seen repeatedly, ten times or more. V gene TRBV7-3 combines with J gene TRBJ2-2; no reliable D call. The CDR3 has 13 residues. The germline V and J ends were trimmed by 5 bases and 4 bases, with 8 bases remaining between them. CDR1 is SGHTA, CDR2 FQGTGA, per germline. Here the CDR3 DNA reads TGTGCCAGCAGCGGTATTGCCACCGGGGAGCTGTTTTTT. It specifies CASSGIATGELFF.

This clonotype was found a few times. This chain connects TRBV4-1 to TRBJ1-1, with a weak D call TRBD1 (5 bases). CDR3 size: 13 residues. Trimming removed 1 base from V and 5 bases from J, with 8 bases in between. Germline CDR1 is MGHRA and CDR2 is YSYEKL. The CDR3 reads CASSQVWGTEAFF. CDR3 sequence (DNA): TGCGCCAGCAGCCAAGTCTGGGGGACTGAAGCTTTCTTT.

The CDR3 is CSAPNGLLGNEQFF. The DNA of the CDR3 is TGCAGTGCGCCTAACGGCCTATTGGGCAATGAGCAGTTCTTC. The rearrangement joins TRBV20-1 to TRBJ2-1; D is uncertain. CDR3 length: 14 residues. Germline values: CDR1 DFQATT, CDR2 SNEGSKA (reference sequence). Between the trimmed V and J ends, which lost 6 bases and 6 bases, there was a span of 18 bases.